Listed below are T cell receptor beta chains from one sample, sequenced in a study of blood T cell repertoires in COVID-19. Assay: immunoSEQ multiplex PCR; the TCRdb copy retains only in-frame clones and omits some. The sample carries roughly 170,000 clones, about 85% recorded once. Input material: peripheral blood. The receptor set was obtained from a man aged 55-75 years who had recovered from COVID-19. Both conserved end residues are part of each CDR3. D genes are given only for firm matches. Clone sizes are given selectively: once, few, many, or a class where the clone is expanded.

clone_size: .; d_call: TRBD1; v_call: TRBV6-5; j_call: TRBJ2-7; cdr3_aa: CASTRGTGTHEQYF; cdr3_nt: TGTGCCAGCACGAGGGGGACAGGGACCCACGAGCAGTACTTC
clone_size: .; d_call: TRBD2; v_call: TRBV6-5; j_call: TRBJ2-3; cdr3_aa: CASIASGGTDTQYF; cdr3_nt: TGTGCCAGCATTGCAAGCGGGGGCACAGATACGCAGTATTTT
clone_size: .; d_call: .; v_call: TRBV6-5; j_call: TRBJ1-5; cdr3_aa: CASSYSRQSNQPQHF; cdr3_nt: TGTGCCAGCAGTTACTCGAGGCAGAGCAATCAGCCCCAGCATTTT
clone_size: .; d_call: TRBD1; v_call: TRBV3-1/TRBV3-2; j_call: TRBJ1-5; cdr3_aa: CASSQGRDRNSNQPQHF; cdr3_nt: TGTGCCAGCAGCCAAGGCCGGGACAGAAATAGCAATCAGCCCCAGCATTTT
clone_size: .; d_call: .; v_call: TRBV7-2; j_call: TRBJ1-5; cdr3_aa: CASSLAGQGNNQPQHF; cdr3_nt: TGTGCCAGCAGCTTAGCGGGGCAGGGAAACAATCAGCCCCAGCATTTT
clone_size: .; d_call: TRBD2; v_call: TRBV2; j_call: TRBJ2-2; cdr3_aa: CASSGGRVGDTGELFF; cdr3_nt: TGTGCCAGCAGCGGAGGGAGGGTTGGGGACACCGGGGAGCTGTTTTTT
clone_size: .; d_call: TRBD2; v_call: TRBV19; j_call: TRBJ2-7; cdr3_aa: CASSPSGGATYEQYF; cdr3_nt: TGTGCCAGTAGTCCCTCCGGGGGGGCCACCTACGAGCAGTACTTC
clone_size: .; d_call: TRBD1; v_call: TRBV9; j_call: TRBJ1-5; cdr3_aa: CASGPGQGAFQPQHF; cdr3_nt: TGTGCCAGCGGACCTGGACAGGGGGCGTTTCAGCCCCAGCATTTT
clone_size: .; d_call: TRBD1; v_call: TRBV30; j_call: TRBJ2-7; cdr3_aa: CAWSTGTGDLEQYF; cdr3_nt: TGTGCCTGGAGCACCGGGACAGGGGATCTGGAGCAGTACTTC
clone_size: .; d_call: TRBD1; v_call: TRBV10-3; j_call: TRBJ1-1; cdr3_aa: CAISDRDRSYTEAFF; cdr3_nt: TGTGCCATCAGTGACCGGGACAGGAGTTACACTGAAGCTTTCTTT
clone_size: .; d_call: .; v_call: TRBV7-9; j_call: TRBJ2-2; cdr3_aa: CASSLGRGIAGELFF; cdr3_nt: TGTGCCAGCAGCTTAGGTCGGGGTATCGCCGGGGAGCTGTTTTTT
clone_size: .; d_call: .; v_call: TRBV7-2; j_call: TRBJ2-5; cdr3_aa: CASSLVPRETQYF; cdr3_nt: TGTGCCAGCAGCTTGGTGCCTAGGGAGACCCAGTACTTC
clone_size: few; d_call: .; v_call: TRBV9; j_call: TRBJ2-1; cdr3_aa: CASSVAGAEYNEQFF; cdr3_nt: TGTGCCAGCAGCGTCGCGGGGGCCGAATACAATGAGCAGTTCTTC
clone_size: .; d_call: .; v_call: TRBV25-1; j_call: TRBJ2-7; cdr3_aa: CASSDTNSPYEQYF; cdr3_nt: TGTGCCAGCAGTGATACAAACAGCCCCTACGAGCAGTACTTC
clone_size: .; d_call: .; v_call: TRBV6-5; j_call: TRBJ2-2; cdr3_aa: CASRRRRDTGELFF; cdr3_nt: TGTGCCAGTCGACGGCGGCGTGACACCGGGGAGCTGTTTTTT
clone_size: few; d_call: .; v_call: TRBV7-3; j_call: TRBJ2-2; cdr3_aa: CASSLSLGVPGELFF; cdr3_nt: TGTGCCAGCAGCTTGTCTTTAGGGGTTCCCGGGGAGCTGTTTTTT
clone_size: few; d_call: TRBD1; v_call: TRBV18; j_call: TRBJ1-2; cdr3_aa: CASSPGTGEYGYTF; cdr3_nt: TGTGCCAGCTCACCCGGGACAGGGGAGTATGGCTACACCTTC
clone_size: .; d_call: TRBD2; v_call: TRBV11-2; j_call: TRBJ2-5; cdr3_aa: CASSLGVSGGKETQYF; cdr3_nt: TGTGCCAGCAGCTTAGGGGTTAGCGGGGGCAAGGAGACCCAGTACTTC
clone_size: .; d_call: TRBD1; v_call: TRBV18; j_call: TRBJ1-4; cdr3_aa: CASSLGQAGDEKLFF; cdr3_nt: TGTGCCAGCTCACTAGGACAGGCCGGAGATGAAAAACTGTTTTTT
clone_size: .; d_call: TRBD1; v_call: TRBV7-8; j_call: TRBJ1-1; cdr3_aa: CASSAPGQGWTEAFF; cdr3_nt: TGTGCCAGCAGCGCCCCGGGACAGGGGTGGACTGAAGCTTTCTTT
clone_size: .; d_call: .; v_call: TRBV15; j_call: TRBJ2-3; cdr3_aa: CATSRDLRKRTNTDTQYF; cdr3_nt: TGTGCCACCAGCAGAGACCTACGGAAGCGGACGAACACAGATACGCAGTATTTT
clone_size: .; d_call: .; v_call: TRBV3-1/TRBV3-2; j_call: TRBJ1-1; cdr3_aa: CASSQFNRNTEAFF; cdr3_nt: TGTGCCAGCAGCCAATTTAACAGGAACACTGAAGCTTTCTTT
clone_size: once; d_call: .; v_call: TRBV7-2; j_call: TRBJ1-1; cdr3_aa: CALSVQGNTEAFF; cdr3_nt: TGTGCCCTTAGTGTACAGGGGAACACTGAAGCTTTCTTT
clone_size: .; d_call: .; v_call: TRBV4-2; j_call: TRBJ1-5; cdr3_aa: CASSQATEGQPQHF; cdr3_nt: TGTGCCAGCAGCCAAGCCACGGAGGGTCAGCCCCAGCATTTT
clone_size: .; d_call: .; v_call: TRBV6-5; j_call: TRBJ1-2; cdr3_aa: CASSRQGGAEGYTF; cdr3_nt: TGTGCCAGCAGTCGTCAAGGGGGGGCTGAGGGCTACACCTTC
clone_size: .; d_call: TRBD1; v_call: TRBV6-5; j_call: TRBJ1-1; cdr3_aa: CASSGDRGAGEAFF; cdr3_nt: TGTGCCAGCAGCGGTGACAGGGGCGCGGGTGAAGCTTTCTTT
clone_size: .; d_call: TRBD1; v_call: TRBV5-1; j_call: TRBJ2-2; cdr3_aa: CASSLDRGYTGELFF; cdr3_nt: TGCGCCAGCAGCTTAGACAGGGGATACACCGGGGAGCTGTTTTTT
clone_size: .; d_call: .; v_call: TRBV7-9; j_call: TRBJ1-1; cdr3_aa: CASSLLQGNTEAFF; cdr3_nt: TGTGCCAGCAGCCTGTTACAGGGAAACACTGAAGCTTTCTTT
clone_size: .; d_call: TRBD1; v_call: TRBV6-5; j_call: TRBJ1-1; cdr3_aa: CASSIQGSTEAFF; cdr3_nt: TGTGCCAGCAGCATACAGGGGTCGACTGAAGCTTTCTTT
clone_size: .; d_call: .; v_call: TRBV3-1/TRBV3-2; j_call: TRBJ1-4; cdr3_aa: CASSQDAGAGEKLFF; cdr3_nt: TGTGCCAGCAGCCAAGACGCAGGGGCTGGAGAAAAACTGTTTTTT
clone_size: .; d_call: TRBD2; v_call: TRBV19; j_call: TRBJ2-1; cdr3_aa: CASSIIAGGSYNEQFF; cdr3_nt: TGTGCCAGTAGTATAATTGCGGGGGGGTCTTACAATGAGCAGTTCTTC
clone_size: .; d_call: TRBD1; v_call: TRBV6-6; j_call: TRBJ2-1; cdr3_aa: CASSRGQSLNEQFF; cdr3_nt: TGTGCCAGCAGTCGGGGACAGAGCCTCAATGAGCAGTTCTTC
clone_size: .; d_call: TRBD1; v_call: TRBV28; j_call: TRBJ1-1; cdr3_aa: CASSTHRGFTEAFF; cdr3_nt: TGTGCCAGCAGTACACACAGGGGTTTCACTGAAGCTTTCTTT
clone_size: .; d_call: .; v_call: TRBV30; j_call: TRBJ2-2; cdr3_aa: CAWRMGTTNTGELFF; cdr3_nt: TGTGCCTGGAGAATGGGCACAACGAACACCGGGGAGCTGTTTTTT
clone_size: .; d_call: .; v_call: TRBV9; j_call: TRBJ2-2; cdr3_aa: CASSDMTGELFF; cdr3_nt: TGTGCCAGCAGCGACATGACCGGGGAGCTGTTTTTT
clone_size: .; d_call: .; v_call: TRBV19; j_call: TRBJ1-5; cdr3_aa: CASSPHMKDSAEKPQHF; cdr3_nt: TGTGCCAGTAGTCCCCACATGAAAGACAGTGCCGAGAAGCCCCAGCATTTT
clone_size: few; d_call: TRBD1; v_call: TRBV30; j_call: TRBJ1-6; cdr3_aa: CAWSQRGRQGDSPLHF; cdr3_nt: TGTGCCTGGAGTCAAAGAGGCCGACAGGGTGATTCACCCCTCCACTTT
clone_size: once; d_call: .; v_call: TRBV5-6; j_call: TRBJ2-1; cdr3_aa: CASSAPGVDNEQFF; cdr3_nt: TGTGCCAGCAGTGCCCCGGGGGTCGACAATGAGCAGTTCTTC
clone_size: .; d_call: TRBD2; v_call: TRBV19; j_call: TRBJ2-2; cdr3_aa: CASTKSGTSGGAFNTGELFF; cdr3_nt: TGTGCCAGTACCAAGTCCGGGACTAGCGGGGGGGCATTTAACACCGGGGAGCTGTTTTTT
clone_size: .; d_call: .; v_call: TRBV30; j_call: TRBJ2-7; cdr3_aa: CAWSDPQLAYEQYF; cdr3_nt: TGTGCCTGGAGTGACCCCCAACTGGCCTACGAGCAGTACTTC
clone_size: once; d_call: .; v_call: TRBV10-1; j_call: TRBJ2-2; cdr3_aa: CASSVGSGKTGGNTGELFF; cdr3_nt: TGCGCCAGCAGTGTTGGTTCGGGAAAGACAGGAGGGAACACCGGGGAGCTGTTTTTT
clone_size: .; d_call: .; v_call: TRBV19; j_call: TRBJ2-1; cdr3_aa: CASTTNREYNEQFF; cdr3_nt: TGTGCCAGTACCACTAACAGGGAATATAATGAGCAGTTCTTC
clone_size: .; d_call: TRBD2; v_call: TRBV18; j_call: TRBJ2-5; cdr3_aa: CASSPRTSEWETQYF; cdr3_nt: TGTGCCAGCTCACCTCGGACTAGCGAGTGGGAGACCCAGTACTTC
clone_size: once; d_call: .; v_call: TRBV11-2; j_call: TRBJ1-1; cdr3_aa: CASSLAQGLTEAFF; cdr3_nt: TGTGCCAGCAGCTTAGCTCAGGGTCTCACTGAAGCTTTCTTT
clone_size: .; d_call: .; v_call: TRBV25-1; j_call: TRBJ2-2; cdr3_aa: CASSGRDTGELFF; cdr3_nt: TGTGCCAGCAGTGGCCGGGACACCGGGGAGCTGTTTTTT
clone_size: .; d_call: .; v_call: TRBV19; j_call: TRBJ1-5; cdr3_aa: CASNSDRSYNQPQHF; cdr3_nt: TGTGCCAGTAATTCTGACAGGAGCTACAATCAGCCCCAGCATTTT
clone_size: .; d_call: .; v_call: TRBV10-3; j_call: TRBJ1-1; cdr3_aa: CAITFDFGDTEAFF; cdr3_nt: TGTGCCATCACTTTTGACTTCGGGGACACTGAAGCTTTCTTT
clone_size: few; d_call: .; v_call: TRBV6-5; j_call: TRBJ1-6; cdr3_aa: CASSDNYSPLHF; cdr3_nt: TGTGCCAGCAGCGACAATTATTCACCCCTCCACTTT
clone_size: .; d_call: .; v_call: TRBV19; j_call: TRBJ2-5; cdr3_aa: CASSLQGRGETQYF; cdr3_nt: TGTGCCAGTAGCTTACAGGGTCGGGGAGAGACCCAGTACTTC
clone_size: .; d_call: .; v_call: TRBV15; j_call: TRBJ2-2; cdr3_aa: CATSRADQALAGELFF; cdr3_nt: TGTGCCACCAGCAGAGCTGACCAGGCGTTGGCCGGGGAGCTGTTTTTT
clone_size: .; d_call: TRBD2; v_call: TRBV11-3; j_call: TRBJ2-7; cdr3_aa: CASSRSGGVEQYF; cdr3_nt: TGTGCCAGCAGCCGCAGCGGGGGCGTCGAGCAGTACTTC
clone_size: .; d_call: .; v_call: TRBV5-4; j_call: TRBJ1-1; cdr3_aa: CASGGADTFFATEAFF; cdr3_nt: TGTGCCAGCGGCGGGGCGGACACCTTTTTTGCCACTGAAGCTTTCTTT
clone_size: .; d_call: TRBD1; v_call: TRBV29-1; j_call: TRBJ2-1; cdr3_aa: CSVPSAGGNEQFF; cdr3_nt: TGCAGCGTTCCTTCTGCAGGGGGCAATGAGCAGTTCTTC
clone_size: .; d_call: .; v_call: TRBV5-1; j_call: TRBJ2-1; cdr3_aa: CASSLYNEQFF; cdr3_nt: TGCGCCAGCAGCCTTTACAATGAGCAGTTCTTC
clone_size: .; d_call: .; v_call: TRBV29-1; j_call: TRBJ1-3; cdr3_aa: CSVERRGSGNTIYF; cdr3_nt: TGCAGCGTTGAACGAAGGGGCTCTGGAAACACCATATATTTT
clone_size: .; d_call: .; v_call: TRBV18; j_call: TRBJ2-5; cdr3_aa: CASSRDQETQYF; cdr3_nt: TGTGCCAGCTCAAGAGATCAAGAGACCCAGTACTTC
clone_size: .; d_call: .; v_call: TRBV3-1/TRBV3-2; j_call: TRBJ2-1; cdr3_aa: CASSQGTSYNEQFF; cdr3_nt: TGTGCCAGCAGCCAAGGGACATCCTACAATGAGCAGTTCTTC
clone_size: .; d_call: TRBD1; v_call: TRBV27; j_call: TRBJ2-7; cdr3_aa: CATQRQGGSYEQYF; cdr3_nt: TGTGCCACCCAGAGACAGGGCGGCTCCTACGAGCAGTACTTC
clone_size: .; d_call: .; v_call: TRBV7-9; j_call: TRBJ2-5; cdr3_aa: CASSLDVAPGKETQYF; cdr3_nt: TGTGCCAGCAGCTTAGATGTGGCTCCGGGAAAAGAGACCCAGTACTTC
clone_size: .; d_call: TRBD1; v_call: TRBV7-8; j_call: TRBJ2-2; cdr3_aa: CASSLGYGQGETGELFF; cdr3_nt: TGTGCCAGCAGCTTAGGGTACGGACAGGGCGAAACCGGGGAGCTGTTTTTT